Below, 5 T cell receptor beta chains from the same sample are listed, as sequenced in a study of T cell repertoires in cytomegalovirus infection. Antigens for these TCRs are unknown. Via MiXCR, TCRdb re-called the reads, giving one row per CDR3 protein. The data show roughly 500,000 distinct CDR3 sequences, around 30% seen once. The sequencing here drew on cultured PBMCs, taken from culture after CMV antigen stimulation. These receptors all stem from a human donor in good health (CMV status not recorded). Some clones in this sample may be carry-over from other donors' samples.

This clonotype was detected only a few times. V is TRBV12-3 or TRBV12-4 and J is TRBJ1-5, with D perhaps matching TRBD1 (6 bases). V lost 4 bases and J lost 13, with 17 bases in between. CDR3 size: 13 residues. The CDR3 region has the DNA TGTGCCAGCAGTTCCGAAGGGACACTCAAGCAGCATTTT. This encodes CASSSEGTLKQHF.

V is TRBV10-3 and J is TRBJ1-1; maybe TRBD1 (5 bases). Germline V gene sequence: CDR1 ENHRY, CDR2 SYGVKD. The CDR3 runs 15 residues. V was trimmed by 4 bases and J by 5 bases, leaving 17 bases between them. CDR3 DNA: TGTGCCATCAGTGGGGATCAGGGTGGTGTGACTGAAGCTTTCTTT. Residues: CAISGDQGGVTEAFF.

A few counts support this clonotype. The rearrangement joins TRBV7-8 to TRBJ2-1; 8 nucleotides agree with TRBD2. This CDR3 is built from 15 residues. Per the germline V gene, CDR1 is SGHVS and CDR2 is FQNEAQ. V trimming: 6 bases; J trimming: 8 bases; junction bases outside the gene matches: 12. CDR3 amino acids: CASRSGRAFLHEQFF. The CDR3 DNA sequence: TGTGCCAGCAGATCCGGGAGGGCCTTTCTGCATGAGCAGTTCTTC.

The genes are TRBV19 and TRBJ2-5, with TRBD2 identical over 14 bases. V was clipped by 3 bases and J by 5 bases; unmatched bases: 5. Germline V gene lookup returns CDR1 LNHDA and CDR2 SQIVND (reference sequence). The CDR3 covers 16 residues. CDR3 residues: CASSMGLAGAGETQYF. CDR3 nucleotide sequence: TGTGCCAGTAGTATGGGACTAGCGGGAGCTGGGGAGACCCAGTACTTC.

The chain has TRBV19 and TRBJ1-1; D is unresolved. With 6 bases removed from V and 1 base from J, the gap between germline ends came to 12 bases. There are 14 residues in the CDR3. Per germline, CDR1 LNHDA and CDR2 SQIVND (reference sequence). The DNA of the CDR3 is TGTGCCAGTAGGGGTGGCTTACCGAACACTGAAGCTTTCTTT. Residues: CASRGGLPNTEAFF.